The 22 T cell receptor beta chains below were found in one sample sequenced in a study of CD8 T cells in ankylosing spondylitis (dated 2017 in TCRdb). The full study reports these points: Blood from ankylosing spondylitis patients appeared to be characterized by a TCR beta motif composed of eight highly homologous amino acid variants.

Receptor libraries were prepared by 5' RACE. Sequencing used an Illumina HiSeq 2500. Using fastp trimming at Q25 and MiXCR clonotype assembly, TCRdb reanalyzed the public sequencing data and kept in-frame beta chains. Duplicate CDR3 protein sequences are folded into a single record with the most common DNA and genes. The sample yields around 390,000 distinct CDR3 sequences; about a fifth were counted once. Clones ranked in the top ten supply approximately 15% of the sample. Antigen specificity for these receptors is unknown. The source material was blood, either unsorted or a sorted T cell fraction (not recorded which). All receptors derive from a male donor with ankylosing spondylitis.

Regarding this clonotype: The junction does not match germline at one end; this may be a read error. This sequence joins TRBV6-2 or TRBV6-3 and TRBJ2-5; 9 bases fit TRBD2. The CDR3 extends over 14 amino acids. CDR1 and CDR2 from the germline V gene are MNHEY and SVGEGT. CDR3 loop: CATSLAGGQETQYF. The CDR3 DNA reads as TGCGCAACCAGCCTTGCGGGAGGGCAAGAGACCCAGTACTTC.

V gene TRBV12-3 or TRBV12-4 combines with J gene TRBJ1-4; the D gene is possibly TRBD1 (5 bases). V was clipped by 7 bases and J by 12 bases, with 18 bases between them. CDR3 length equals 13 residues. CDR3 sequence: CASTRELTVELFF. The CDR3 DNA follows: TGTGCCAGCACCAGGGAGCTCACCGTGGAACTGTTTTTT.

The chain is built from TRBV7-2 and TRBJ2-7, with D possibly TRBD2 on 5 matching bases. The V gene lost 3 bases and the J gene lost 5 bases, with 14 bases spanning the gap. The CDR3 spans 14 residues. The germline CDR1 and CDR2 sequences are SGHTA and FQGNSA. The CDR3 region has the DNA TGTGCCAGCAGCTTTCAGCGGAATGGGAACGAGCAGTACTTC. Its protein is CASSFQRNGNEQYF.

This chain's CDR3 is CASRGQRLGEQYF. The DNA for the CDR3 is TGTGCCAGCAGAGGACAGCGCCTTGGGGAGCAGTACTTC. The chain employs TRBV27 and TRBJ2-7; a weak D match, TRBD1 (6 bases). This CDR3 is 13 amino acids long. V was trimmed by 6 bases and J by 7 bases, leaving 16 bases between them. Germline lookup yields CDR1 MNHEY and CDR2 SMNVEV (reference sequence).

The gene calls are TRBV6-1 and TRBJ2-4; the D is unclear. The CDR3 has 16 residues. With 6 bases removed from V and 6 bases from J, the gap between germline ends came to 21 bases. Looked up from germline, CDR1 is MNHNS and CDR2 is SASEGT. In nucleotides, the CDR3 is TGTGCCAGCAGCCTACGCCTCGACCCCGGGCGAAACATTCAGTACTTC. Its protein product is CASSLRLDPGRNIQYF.

The chain has TRBV30 and TRBJ1-1; D is possibly TRBD1 (5 bases). Trimming removed 1 base from V and 4 bases from J, with 10 bases in between. This CDR3 spans 13 amino acids. Germline V gene data show CDR1 as GTSNPN and CDR2 as SVGIG (reference sequence). This CDR3 reads CAWSELGPTEAFF. CDR3 DNA sequence: TGTGCCTGGAGTGAGCTGGGACCCACTGAAGCTTTCTTT. The whole variable domain, filled in from reference TRBV30 and TRBJ1-1, reads SQTIHQWPATLVQPVGSPLSLECTVEGTSNPNLYWYRQAAGRGLQLLFYSVGIGQISSEVPQNLSASRPQDRQFILSSKKLLLSDSGFYLCAWSELGPTEAFFGQGTRLTVV.

The chain combines TRBV5-1 with TRBJ2-7; D not certain. This CDR3 spans 13 amino acids. The germline V gene has CDR1 SGHRS and CDR2 YFSETQ. V was cut by 1 base and J by 3 bases, with 8 bases left in between. The CDR3 DNA reads TGCGCCAGCAGCTTGCACAGCAACTACGAGCAGTACTTC. It is translated as CASSLHSNYEQYF.

This clonotype was counted between two and nine times. V and J are TRBV6-1 and TRBJ2-3; 9 bases are a match to TRBD2. The CDR3 consists of 16 residues. Germline values: CDR1 MNHNS, CDR2 SASEGT. The V and J ends lost 7 bases and 1 base, in that order; junction bases with no gene match: 9. Written as DNA, the CDR3 is TGTGCCAGCATTCTTTCTAGCGGGACCCGCACAGATACGCAGTATTTT. It encodes CASILSSGTRTDTQYF.

This chain uses TRBV20-1 with TRBJ2-2; TRBD1 matches at 8 bases. CDR1 is DFQATT and CDR2 is SNEGSKA in the germline V gene (reference sequence). Trimming took 0 bases from V and 5 from J; bases not matched to a gene: 2. This CDR3 region has 14 residues. The DNA for the CDR3 is TGCAGTGCTAGAGATCAGGGGGCTACCGGGGAGCTGTTTTTT. This translates into CSARDQGATGELFF.

This clonotype was recorded at least ten times. The genes are TRBV10-3 and TRBJ1-2, with TRBD1 as a possible D gene (5 bases). Trimming took off 4 bases at V and 3 bases at J, with 15 bases between the two ends. Germline CDR1 and CDR2: ENHRY and SYGVKD. The CDR3 is 15 residues long. CDR3 nucleotides: TGTGCCATCAGTGTAGAGGCGGACAATTACTATGGCTACACCTTC. This codes for CAISVEADNYYGYTF.

This clonotype was counted ten times or more. The chain couples TRBV5-1 to TRBJ2-1; 13 bases are shared with TRBD2. Germline-derived CDR1 and CDR2 are SGHRS and YFSETQ. The CDR3 loop spans 21 amino acids. Trimming took 4 bases from V and 0 from J; bases not matched to a gene: 16. The CDR3 loop is CASSRNRLAGGSSVSYNEQFF. CDR3 nucleotide sequence: TGCGCCAGCAGCCGAAACCGACTAGCGGGAGGTTCCTCGGTCTCCTACAATGAGCAGTTCTTC.

This clonotype was found a few times. This sequence joins TRBV11-1 and TRBJ2-1; 9 positions agree with TRBD2. V lost 5 bases to trimming and J lost 3 bases; unmatched junction nucleotides: 17. Looked up from germline, CDR1 is SGHAT and CDR2 is FQDESV (reference sequence). This CDR3 has 19 amino acids. The CDR3 spells CASSEEGGFSGSLYNEQFF. CDR3 nucleotide sequence: TGTGCCAGCAGCGAAGAGGGCGGCTTTAGCGGGAGTCTCTACAATGAGCAGTTCTTC. Filled out from reference TRBV11-1 and TRBJ2-1, the complete variable domain reads EAEVAQSPRYKITEKSQAVAFWCDPISGHATLYWYRQILGQGPELLVQFQDESVVDDSQLPKDRFSAERLKGVDSTLKIQPAELGDSAMYLCASSEEGGFSGSLYNEQFFGPGTRLTVL.

This chain joins TRBV20-1 and TRBJ1-5, with D perhaps TRBD1 (5 bases). CDR1 is DFQATT and CDR2 is SNEGSKA in the germline V gene (reference sequence). V was cut by 3 bases and J by 3 bases, with 15 bases left in between. CDR3 size: 15 residues. The CDR3 sequence: CSASSFVGPNQPQHF. The CDR3 region has the DNA TGCAGTGCTAGTTCCTTTGTGGGGCCCAATCAGCCCCAGCATTTT.

This clonotype occurred once. The chain uses TRBV29-1 and TRBJ1-1; 11 positions match TRBD1. This CDR3 region has 14 residues. Per the germline V gene, CDR1 is SQVTM and CDR2 is ANQGSEA. The V gene end was trimmed by 6 bases and the J gene end by 10 bases; junction bases not matched to a gene: 13. The CDR3 region has the DNA TGCAGCGTGGGACAGGGGGTCTTGCGAGGGGCAGCTTTCTTT. Its translation: CSVGQGVLRGAAFF.

This chain uses TRBV7-3 with TRBJ1-3; tentatively, D is TRBD1 (6 bases). V lost 3 bases to trimming and J lost 0 bases, with 9 bases between them. CDR3 length: 15 residues. In germline, CDR1 is SGHTA, CDR2 FQGTGA. CDR3 sequence: CASSLDSRSGNTIYF. CDR3 DNA sequence: TGTGCCAGCAGCTTGGACAGTCGCTCTGGAAACACCATATATTTT.

V and J are TRBV20-1 and TRBJ1-5, with D unclear. This CDR3 comprises 13 residues. In germline, CDR1 is DFQATT, CDR2 SNEGSKA (reference sequence). The V end lost 3 bases, the J end lost 2 bases, and 8 bases lay between the germline ends. The CDR3 here is CSASESGNQPQHF. Written as DNA, the CDR3 is TGCAGTGCTAGTGAGTCGGGCAATCAGCCCCAGCATTTT.

This clonotype was picked up a small number of times. The V and J genes are TRBV20-1 and TRBJ2-7; TRBD2 might be the D (6 bases). Germline V gene data show CDR1 as DFQATT and CDR2 as SNEGSKA (reference sequence). V was trimmed by 5 bases and J by 4 bases, leaving 21 bases between them. The CDR3 totals 15 residues. The CDR3 sequence: CSAGGLPPGNYEQYF. Here the CDR3 DNA reads TGCAGTGCTGGGGGACTTCCACCAGGGAATTACGAGCAGTACTTC.

This chain uses TRBV7-3 with TRBJ2-2, with D unresolved. This CDR3 has 14 residues. Germline V gives CDR1 SGHTA, CDR2 FQGTGA. V was cut by 4 bases and J by 7 bases, with 13 bases left in between. CDR3 amino acids: CASSSILFSGELFF. CDR3 nucleotide sequence: TGTGCCAGCAGCTCCATACTCTTTAGCGGGGAGCTGTTTTTT.

The gene calls are TRBV12-3 or TRBV12-4 and TRBJ2-5, with 11 positions matching TRBD1. The CDR3 extends over 15 amino acids. V trimming: 1 base; J trimming: 4 bases; junction bases outside the gene matches: 2. The CDR3 DNA sequence: TGTGCCAGCAGTTTAGTGGGGACAGGGGGAGAGACCCAGTACTTC. Translated, it gives CASSLVGTGGETQYF.

The chain employs TRBV20-1 and TRBJ1-1; the D gene is possibly TRBD1 (5 bases). Trimming left V 5 bases short and J 4 bases short, with 14 bases between. The CDR3 is made up of 13 amino acids. CDR1 and CDR2 (germline): DFQATT, SNEGSKA (reference sequence). The CDR3: CSAPREGGTEAFF. The CDR3 DNA sequence: TGCAGTGCTCCCAGGGAGGGAGGCACTGAAGCTTTCTTT.

The sample holds a few counts of this clonotype. V gene TRBV6-2 or TRBV6-3 combines with J gene TRBJ2-1, with 9 nucleotides matching TRBD2. Looked up from germline, CDR1 is MNHEY and CDR2 is SVGEGT. This CDR3 contains 16 residues. The J segment lost 3 bases and the V segment lost 6 bases, leaving 9 bases of the junction unmatched. The CDR3 sequence: CASRDRSGRIYNEQFF. The CDR3 coding sequence is TGTGCCAGCAGAGATCGGAGCGGGAGGATCTACAATGAGCAGTTCTTC.

The V and J genes are TRBV6-1 and TRBJ1-6; 9 positions agree with TRBD1. The CDR3 is 15 amino acids. Germline loops: CDR1 MNHNS, CDR2 SASEGT. The V gene end was trimmed by 6 bases and the J gene end by 5 bases; junction bases not matched to a gene: 5. CDR3 region: CASRLRDRDNSPLHF. The CDR3 nucleotides are TGTGCCAGCAGACTCCGGGACAGGGATAATTCACCCCTCCACTTT.